Described below is a single T cell receptor beta chain sequence and its context. In its sample, this clone was seen a few times. Its antigen specificity is not known. No quality values exist for individual bases; no much larger clone is one base distant. The data are from a study of cytomegalovirus exposure and HLA in healthy donors (dated by TCRdb to 2016 to 2017). Study-wide context: An earlier analysis of approximately 640 of the donors reported roughly 300 Gb of sequence data and 120 million or so unique TCR beta sequences from 150 million to 200 million T cells. Around 320 gigabases of sequencing data and 70 million to 85 million unique TCR sequences were included in an early release covering 550 to 650 HLA-typed donors. Of the roughly 420 genotyped donors, 81% were placed in the genetic ancestry cluster associated with self-reported Caucasian donors. The study aimed to test whether signatures of past pathogen exposure could be identified by cataloging public T cell receptors. The T cell repertoires of around 730 subjects were profiled by immunosequencing and related to cytomegalovirus serostatus. In addition to the first cohort of 666 subjects, a separate validation cohort of approximately 120 different subjects was used. The study combined high-throughput TCR immunosequencing, statistical association of individual TCRs with disease status, and machine learning to predict cytomegalovirus infection status. To study patterns of TCR occurrence, a later analysis re-analyzed previously published TCR beta repertoires from 600 to 750 donors and added high-resolution HLA genotyping. In the later analysis, no new phenotypic data were used to find candidate immune exposures; instead, reliance was placed on TCR beta sequences and their occurrence across donors. In an earlier analysis of several hundred of the donors, high-throughput TCR beta sequencing was used to judge whether each TCR beta V gene segment behaved as functional or pseudogenic. Donor age, sex, ethnicity and CMV serostatus were collected together with the repertoire data. A later genetic analysis used genome-wide SNP genotypes for about 65% of the roughly 700 donors, treating that subset as a discovery cohort. Every discovery cohort repertoire had been produced on one sequencing platform. HLA typing covered class I and class II loci at four-digit resolution. The number of typed donors differed by locus: about 620-630 for A, B, C, DRB1 and DQB1; approximately 520 for DQA1; 606 for DPA1; and some 450 for DPB1. Because of strong linkage in the cohort, five DR-DQ haplotypes were treated as single units for association and clustering. Among 398 genotyped donors of the cohort, an average of about 240,000 unique TCR beta nucleotide sequences were sequenced per donor, roughly 20% of them non-productive. Overall study outcomes, separate from this receptor: Presence/absence analyses assumed roughly uniform sequencing depth across donors, an assumption that may not hold. Most TCR sequences were seen in very few donors, while some public TCRs were found in many individuals. A later analysis found that TCR association rates varied across HLA loci, with DRB1 alleles showing the most associated TCRs and HLA-C alleles the fewest. For the cohort, immune exposure information was limited to CMV serostatus. According to a later genetic analysis, donors in an Asian-associated ancestry cluster had fewer N-insertions in productive TCRs than the roughly 700-donor mean. At a false discovery rate of 0.05, a later analysis linked 15,000 to 20,000 TCR beta sequences to specific HLA alleles. A further reported finding was that TCR beta sequences accurately predicted the HLA-A and HLA-B alleles for most subjects in the first cohort. Some 16 rarely observed V segments, including chromosome 9 orphons, were excluded from the earlier analysis of several hundred of the donors because counts were too low. Because HLA typing was missing for some donors at each locus, association tests included only the typed subset. A later genetic analysis associated a missense DCLRE1C variant with V-gene and J-gene trimming of TCR beta chains, and an independent cohort replicated the association. Only TCR beta chains were sequenced in this cohort, and the absence of alpha or paired-chain data limited detectable features. When HLA alleles, especially DR and DQ, strongly co-occurred, TCR associations were difficult to assign to individual alleles. A later analysis reported that several top co-occurrence clusters appeared linked to parvovirus B19, influenza, CMV and Epstein-Barr virus. In a later analysis, most CMV-associated TCR beta chains were found to appear HLA-restricted, with HLA associations seemingly driven largely by CMV exposure. In vitro tests confirmed that a few of the cytomegalovirus-associated TCR beta chains recognize cytomegalovirus antigens. It was suggested by the authors that the approach could potentially be generalized to other disease states and immunological phenotypes. In the study, around 160 TCR beta chains were listed as associated with cytomegalovirus. In an earlier analysis of over 550 of the donors, most TCR beta V segments were observed in productive rearrangements about 90% or about 30% of the time, broadly matching IMGT annotations. A group of highly shared sequence variants was considered likely to be a technical artifact of the sequencing pipeline. Linkage disequilibrium might explain the correlated functional status among segregating V segments, but an unknown experimental factor could not be excluded. In a later analysis, HLA-associated TCR beta chains showed more clonal expansion and lower generation probabilities than non-associated chains that were equally common. The classifier was reported to diagnose cytomegalovirus status with high specificity and sensitivity in both the original cohort and the validation cohort.

The library was produced with the immunoSEQ multiplex PCR assay. The multiplex PCR relied on a mix of 60 forward primers for TCR Vbeta segments and 13 reverse primers for TCR Jbeta segments. A multiplex PCR assay on genomic DNA amplified the CDR3 region of rearranged TCR beta genes. The amplified TCR beta libraries were sequenced on the Illumina HiSeq System as 87-base-pair reads. Turning to the authors' computational methods: A later analysis tallied approximately 87 million unique TCR beta chains across the 666 repertoires, and about 12 million of those chains were shared by two or more donors. Raw reads were error-corrected and collapsed into unique sequences with a nearest-neighbor algorithm that merged closely related sequences to remove PCR and sequencing errors. Alignment of CDR3 sequences to IMGT reference sequences was used to assign V, D and J gene segments. For a sequence to be retained, a match of at least six nucleotides to both a V gene segment and a J gene segment was required. A rearrangement was called productive if the CDR3 had no stop codons and remained in frame with V and J, and every other rearrangement was called non-productive. CDR3 was defined according to IMGT convention as the region running from the second conserved V-encoded cysteine to the conserved J-encoded phenylalanine. In an earlier analysis of more than 550 of the donors, sequences lacking an unambiguous match to a single V gene segment were excluded. An earlier analysis of a few hundred of the donors called V segments functional above 56.7% productive rearrangements and segregating when the between-donor standard deviation exceeded 5%. A statistical classification framework was built for diagnosing cytomegalovirus status from the catalog of TCR beta chain sequences. A later analysis assigned V and J genes by comparing TCR nucleotide sequences with IMGT/GENE-DB human TR gene sequences. A later analysis assigned CDR3 sequences and most-parsimonious VDJ recombination scenarios with the TCRdist pipeline. In a later analysis, each TCR beta chain was defined by its CDR3 amino acid sequence together with its V-gene family, and reads lacking a unique V-gene family were excluded. To address suspected cross-contamination and a sequencing artifact, a later analysis removed a few hundred highly shared, low-generation-probability nucleotide sequences. In a later analysis, a clonal expansion index for each public chain was calculated from normalized within-repertoire ranks of inferred template counts. Generation probabilities in a later analysis came from a VDJ recombination model fitted to out-of-frame rearrangements, and those results were checked against IGoR. In a later analysis, TCR-TCR, TCR-HLA and TCR-CMV co-occurrence was scored with hypergeometric tests, and a repertoire-size bias correction was applied to TCR pairs. A later analysis estimated false discovery rates by permuting HLA or CMV assignments 20 times. In a later analysis, co-occurring TCRs were grouped using DBSCAN, and TCRdist sequence similarity was added for clustering within HLA-allele-positive subsets. Co-occurrence clustering excluded repertoires with fewer than 30,000 or more than 120,000 public chains, plus five with anomalous nucleotide sharing. Sourced from immuneACCESS, this table was stored by TCRdb with only in-frame sequences that have V and J called. A share of the clones is absent; for the studies checked, an unresolved V gene accounts for under half, and the remainder has no known explanation. V and J calls and clone size are copied from that table; D and trimming were computed from the DNA. Counted in this sample were some 160,000 clones; 60% to 80% of them appeared once. About 1.3% of the sample comes from the top ten.

The cohort was made up of hundreds of healthy bone marrow donors. Cohort members were all nominally healthy when sampled, although unrecorded immune exposures were likely present. The donor was CMV seronegative and was included in the group of a few hundred seronegative cohort members. A peripheral blood sample was provided by each donor, and peripheral blood mononuclear cells were used for TCR beta sequencing. The Qiagen DNeasy Blood Extraction Kit was used to extract genomic DNA from the blood cell samples. What was sequenced was PBMCs. This clonotype originated in a male donor in good health and CMV-seronegative.

The sequenced DNA is TGTGCCACCAGCAGAGGTTCAGGGAACACTGAAGCTTTCTTT. The resulting protein is CATSRGSGNTEAFF. The rearranged segments are TRBV15 and TRBJ1-1; no confident D gene assignment can be made. The CDR3 spans 14 residues, from the cysteine through the phenylalanine. This entry keeps only the CDR3 DNA: 42 bases, framed from base 1. Via the germline V gene (reference sequence), CDR1 is LNHNV and CDR2 YYDKDF. Relative to germline, V is 1 base shorter and J is 1 base shorter, with 7 bases between their ends. Beyond the CDR3, the reference TRBV15 and TRBJ1-1 genes provide the residues; the full variable domain reads: DAMVIQNPRYQVTQFGKPVTLSCSQTLNHNVMYWYQQKSSQAPKLLFHYYDKDFNNEADTPDNFQSRRPNTSFCFLDIRSPGLGDTAMYLCATSRGSGNTEAFFGQGTRLTVV.